This T cell receptor beta chain was found in a study of blood T cell repertoires in COVID-19. Across the study: Whether acute or convalescent, the COVID-19 samples came from the United States, Italy and Spain. Nucleic acid was either cDNA or gDNA, and it came from T cells, B-cell-depleted T cells, or PBMCs.

In the original analysis: Estimation of nucleated cell counts was performed using reference gene primer amplification. Some clones are missing from TCRdb's copy, which holds only in-frame ones; the method was immunoSEQ multiplex PCR. V and J calls and clone size are copied from that table; D and trimming were computed from the DNA. The sample carries around 97,000 clones, 70% to 85% recorded once. CDR1 is SGHRS, CDR2 YFSETQ, per germline. V lost 3 bases, J lost 5 bases, and 11 bases lay in between. The CDR3 runs 13 residues. This TCR derives from a man between 65 and 79 years old with acute or convalescent COVID-19. The sequencing sample was made of peripheral blood. The rearrangement uses TRBV5-1 and TRBJ1-2; D not certain. The CDR3 DNA sequence: TGCGCCAGCAGCTCAGAAGGGAGTTATGGCTACACCTTC. Translated: CASSSEGSYGYTF.